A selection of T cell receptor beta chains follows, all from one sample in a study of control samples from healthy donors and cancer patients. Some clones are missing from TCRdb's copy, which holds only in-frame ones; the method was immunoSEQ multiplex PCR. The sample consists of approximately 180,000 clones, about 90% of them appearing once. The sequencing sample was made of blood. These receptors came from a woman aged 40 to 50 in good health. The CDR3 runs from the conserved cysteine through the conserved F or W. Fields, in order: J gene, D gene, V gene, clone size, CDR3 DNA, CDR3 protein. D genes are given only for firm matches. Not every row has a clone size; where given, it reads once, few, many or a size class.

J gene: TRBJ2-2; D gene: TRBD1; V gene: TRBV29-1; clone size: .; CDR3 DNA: TGCAGCGTTATACCGGGACAGGGGACTTACACCGGGGAGCTGTTTTTT; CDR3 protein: CSVIPGQGTYTGELFF
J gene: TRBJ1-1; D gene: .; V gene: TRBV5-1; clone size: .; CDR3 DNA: TGCGCCAGCAGCCCCTCAGAAGTACTTGGGAACACTGAAGCTTTCTTT; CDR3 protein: CASSPSEVLGNTEAFF
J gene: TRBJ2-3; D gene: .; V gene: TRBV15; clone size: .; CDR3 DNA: TGTGCCACCAGCAGACCGACAGCTCCGCAGTATTTT; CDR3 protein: CATSRPTAPQYF
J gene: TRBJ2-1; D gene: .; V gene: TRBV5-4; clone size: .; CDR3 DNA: TGTGCCAGCAGCCTAACACAGGGCAATGAGCAGTTCTTC; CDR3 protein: CASSLTQGNEQFF
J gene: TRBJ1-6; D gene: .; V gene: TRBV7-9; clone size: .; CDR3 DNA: TGTGCCAGCAATAAGGGGGGCGGTGGCTCACCCCTCCACTTT; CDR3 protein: CASNKGGGGSPLHF
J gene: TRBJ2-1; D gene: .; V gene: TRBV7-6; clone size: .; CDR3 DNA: TGTGCCAGCAGCTTAGCACAGGGCTCCTACAATGAGCAGTTCTTC; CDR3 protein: CASSLAQGSYNEQFF
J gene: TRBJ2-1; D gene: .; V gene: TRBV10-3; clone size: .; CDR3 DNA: TGTGCCATCAGTGGACTAAGCAATGAGCAGTTCTTC; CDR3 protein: CAISGLSNEQFF
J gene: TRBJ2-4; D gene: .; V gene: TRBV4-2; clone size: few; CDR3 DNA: TGTGCCAGCAGCCAAGATGGGACTGTAAACATTCAGTACTTC; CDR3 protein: CASSQDGTVNIQYF
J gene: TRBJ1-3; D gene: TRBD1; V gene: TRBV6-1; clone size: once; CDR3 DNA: TGTGCCAGCAGTGAGGGACAGGGAGTGAACACCATATATTTT; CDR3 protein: CASSEGQGVNTIYF
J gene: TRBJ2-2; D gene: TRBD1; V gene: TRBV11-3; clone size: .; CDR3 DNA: TGTGCCAGCAGCAAAACAGGGGGCATCGCCGGGGAGCTGTTTTTT; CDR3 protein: CASSKTGGIAGELFF
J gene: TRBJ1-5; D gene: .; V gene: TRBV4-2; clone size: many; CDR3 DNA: TGTGCCAGCAGCCAAGGGGCAGGTGATCAGCCCCAGCATTTT; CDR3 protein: CASSQGAGDQPQHF
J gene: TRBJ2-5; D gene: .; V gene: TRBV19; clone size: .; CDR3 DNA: TGTGCCAGTAGTTCGGCAGCCCAGGAGACCCAGTACTTC; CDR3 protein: CASSSAAQETQYF
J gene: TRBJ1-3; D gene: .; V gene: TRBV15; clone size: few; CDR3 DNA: TGTGCCACCAGCAGAGATCGTGGCGGAAACACCATATATTTT; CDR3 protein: CATSRDRGGNTIYF
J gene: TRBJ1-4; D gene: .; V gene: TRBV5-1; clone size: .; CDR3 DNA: TGCGCCAGCAGAGAGATAGGCACTAATGAAAAACTGTTTTTT; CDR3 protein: CASREIGTNEKLFF
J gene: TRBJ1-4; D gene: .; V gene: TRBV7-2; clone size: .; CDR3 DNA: TGTGCCAGCAGCTTAGGAACAGCAAATGAAAAACTGTTTTTT; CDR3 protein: CASSLGTANEKLFF
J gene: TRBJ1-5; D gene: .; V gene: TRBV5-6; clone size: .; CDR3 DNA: TGTGCCAGCAGCCACAGGGAGTATAGCAATCAGCCCCAGCATTTT; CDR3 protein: CASSHREYSNQPQHF